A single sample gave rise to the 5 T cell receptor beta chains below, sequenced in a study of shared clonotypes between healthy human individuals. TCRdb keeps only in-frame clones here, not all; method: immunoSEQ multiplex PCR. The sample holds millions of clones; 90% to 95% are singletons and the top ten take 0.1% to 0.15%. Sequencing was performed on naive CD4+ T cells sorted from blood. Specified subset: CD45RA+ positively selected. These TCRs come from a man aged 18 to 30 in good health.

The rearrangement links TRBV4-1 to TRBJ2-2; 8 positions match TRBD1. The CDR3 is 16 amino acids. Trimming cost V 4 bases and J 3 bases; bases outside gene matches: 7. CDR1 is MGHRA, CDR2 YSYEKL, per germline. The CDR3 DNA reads TGCGCCAGCAGCCTTGGACAGGGATTTTACACCGGGGAGCTGTTTTTT. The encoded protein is CASSLGQGFYTGELFF.

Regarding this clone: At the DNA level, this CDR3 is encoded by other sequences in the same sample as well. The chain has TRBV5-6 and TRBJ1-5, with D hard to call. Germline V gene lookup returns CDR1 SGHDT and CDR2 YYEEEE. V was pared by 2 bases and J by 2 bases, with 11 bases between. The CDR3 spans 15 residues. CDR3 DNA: TGTGCCAGCAGCTTTGAGGGTGGGGGCAATCAGCCCCAGCATTTT. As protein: CASSFEGGGNQPQHF.

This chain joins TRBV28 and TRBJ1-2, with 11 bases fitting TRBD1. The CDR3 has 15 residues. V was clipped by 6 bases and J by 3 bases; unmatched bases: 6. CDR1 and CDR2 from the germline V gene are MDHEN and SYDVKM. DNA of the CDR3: TGTGCCAGCAGCTCGGACAGGGGGCTCCACTATGGCTACACCTTC. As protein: CASSSDRGLHYGYTF.

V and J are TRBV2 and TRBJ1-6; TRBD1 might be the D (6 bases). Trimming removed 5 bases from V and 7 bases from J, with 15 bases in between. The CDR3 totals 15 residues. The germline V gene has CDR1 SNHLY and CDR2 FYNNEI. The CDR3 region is CASSRGGQGNSPLHF. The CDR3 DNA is TGTGCCAGCAGTAGAGGTGGGCAGGGGAATTCACCCCTCCACTTT.

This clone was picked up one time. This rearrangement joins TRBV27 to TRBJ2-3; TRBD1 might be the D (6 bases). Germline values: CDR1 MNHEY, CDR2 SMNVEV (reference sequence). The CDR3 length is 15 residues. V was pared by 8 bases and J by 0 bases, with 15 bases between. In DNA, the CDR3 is TGTGCCAGCTCGGTCAGGGGTTCTAGCACAGATACGCAGTATTTT. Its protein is CASSVRGSSTDTQYF.